The text below deals with one T cell receptor (beta chain). This specimen comes from a study of CD8 T cells in Susac syndrome. Overall study: When their blood was taken, patients with Susac syndrome were therapy-naive, taking corticosteroids, or taking intravenous immunoglobulin alone.

The CDR3 is 15 residues long. Trimming left V 6 bases short and J 2 bases short, with 16 bases between. The RNA input was roughly 0.45 to 1 ug, and it was reverse transcribed with random hexamers. TCRdb independently ran MiXCR on the immunoSEQ multiplex PCR reads; one entry per CDR3 protein. The sample carries about 190,000 distinct CDR3 sequences, approximately 94% recorded once. Susac syndrome patients met recently defined diagnostic criteria for definite or probable disease. The sequence came from a human donor with Susac syndrome. The V gene is TRBV12-3 or TRBV12-4, the J gene TRBJ1-1, with D possibly TRBD1 on 6 matching bases. Sequences were obtained from CD4+ T cells from PBMCs. The CDR3: CASRPTGRENTEAFF. The CDR3 region has the DNA TGTGCCAGCAGACCAACAGGGAGGGAAAACACTGAAGCTTTCTTT.